A selection of T cell receptor beta chains follows, all from one sample in a study of T cell responses to AZD1222 COVID-19 vaccine. Repertoires were generated with immunoSEQ multiplex PCR, while TCRdb's copy carries only in-frame clones and drops some. The sample has 100,000 to 150,000 clones, around 90% seen once. The sample consisted of peripheral blood, taken 28 days after the second dose of the MenACWY control vaccine. The receptors originated from an adult who received the MenACWY meningococcal vaccine as a control. CDR3s include the opening cysteine and the closing phenylalanine or tryptophan. The D gene is left open where the match is weak. The size field is filled for only some rows; it gives once, few, many or a size class.

v_call	d_call	j_call	clone_size	cdr3_aa	cdr3_nt
TRBV15	.	TRBJ2-1	.	CATSWGARQGGSGEQFF	TGTGCCACCAGCTGGGGGGCCCGACAGGGTGGGTCGGGTGAGCAGTTCTTC
TRBV27	.	TRBJ2-3	.	CASSSQHSKTASTDTQYF	TGTGCCAGCAGTTCCCAACACTCAAAGACAGCTAGCACAGATACGCAGTATTTT
TRBV30	.	TRBJ2-3	.	CAWRRERNTDTQYF	TGTGCCTGGAGGAGGGAGCGGAACACAGATACGCAGTATTTT
TRBV18	TRBD1	TRBJ1-4	.	CASSLSGTASGILFF	TGTGCCAGCTCACTGTCCGGGACAGCCTCCGGAATACTGTTTTTT
TRBV7-2	.	TRBJ1-3	once	CASSSTVGNTIYF	TGTGCCAGCAGCTCGACAGTTGGAAACACCATATATTTT
TRBV5-1	.	TRBJ2-1	.	CASSLRDGYNEQFF	TGCGCCAGCAGCTTACGGGACGGCTACAATGAGCAGTTCTTC
TRBV30	.	TRBJ1-1	once	CAWSEGVNTEAFF	TGTGCCTGGAGTGAAGGGGTGAACACTGAAGCTTTCTTT
TRBV2	TRBD1	TRBJ2-2	.	CASSDLAGGWTGELFF	TGTGCCAGCAGTGACTTGGCAGGGGGATGGACCGGGGAGCTGTTTTTT
TRBV20-1	.	TRBJ1-6	.	CSASRGGEEIAPLHF	TGCAGTGCTAGTAGGGGGGGGGAAGAGATAGCACCCCTCCACTTT
TRBV5-1	.	TRBJ2-7	.	CASSQSYEQYF	TGCGCCAGCAGCCAATCCTACGAGCAGTACTTC
TRBV28	TRBD1	TRBJ1-2	.	CASSSQGADYGYTF	TGTGCCAGCAGTTCCCAGGGGGCTGACTATGGCTACACCTTC
TRBV18	TRBD2	TRBJ2-2	.	CASSRSGTSGSTGELFF	TGTGCCAGCTCAAGATCCGGGACTAGCGGGAGTACCGGGGAGCTGTTTTTT
TRBV9	.	TRBJ1-2	.	CASSVDGAGPYGYTF	TGTGCCAGCAGCGTAGATGGGGCAGGGCCGTATGGCTACACCTTC
TRBV4-2	TRBD1	TRBJ1-1	.	CASSQAGTGENTEAFF	TGTGCCAGCAGCCAAGCCGGGACAGGGGAGAACACTGAAGCTTTCTTT
TRBV11-2	.	TRBJ1-2	.	CASSLSVSRGSCPYGYTF	TGTGCCAGCAGCTTATCTGTGTCGAGAGGAAGCTGCCCCTATGGCTACACCTTC
TRBV19	.	TRBJ1-2	.	CASSTSVPGDYGYTF	TGTGCCAGTAGTACCAGTGTTCCTGGGGACTATGGCTACACCTTC
TRBV7-9	TRBD1	TRBJ1-2	.	CASSLGDRERLEGYTF	TGTGCCAGCAGCTTAGGAGACAGGGAGCGGTTGGAGGGCTACACCTTC
TRBV2	.	TRBJ2-1	.	CASSERESLRNEQFF	TGTGCCAGCAGTGAAAGGGAGTCTCTTCGCAATGAGCAGTTCTTC
TRBV3-1/TRBV3-2	TRBD1	TRBJ1-2	.	CASSPGDRPVYGYTF	TGTGCCAGCAGCCCGGGGGACAGGCCAGTCTATGGCTACACCTTC
TRBV5-8	.	TRBJ2-2	.	CASSLSRVGTGELFF	TGTGCCAGCAGCTTATCGAGAGTGGGAACCGGGGAGCTGTTTTTT
TRBV24-1	.	TRBJ2-3	once	CATMSGTDTQYF	TGTGCCACCATGAGCGGCACAGATACGCAGTATTTT
TRBV28	.	TRBJ1-2	.	CASSLVSQVLNYGYTF	TGTGCCAGCAGTTTAGTTAGCCAGGTCCTTAACTATGGCTACACCTTC
TRBV3-1/TRBV3-2	.	TRBJ1-4	.	CASSQGRGLFF	TGTGCCAGCAGCCAGGGGCGGGGGCTGTTTTTT
TRBV29-1	TRBD1	TRBJ1-2	.	CSAWDRYGYTF	TGCAGCGCTTGGGACAGATATGGCTACACCTTC
TRBV4-3	.	TRBJ2-6	.	CASSHATASGANVLTF	TGCGCCAGCAGCCATGCTACCGCCTCTGGGGCCAACGTCCTGACTTTC
TRBV14	TRBD1	TRBJ2-3	.	CASRPFGTDNTDTQYF	TGTGCCAGCAGACCCTTCGGGACAGATAACACAGATACGCAGTATTTT
TRBV9	TRBD2	TRBJ2-1	.	CASSAFTGGREQFF	TGTGCCAGCAGCGCTTTCACGGGGGGGCGTGAGCAGTTCTTC
TRBV18	.	TRBJ1-4	.	CASSVYGAPNEKLFF	TGTGCCAGCTCAGTTTATGGGGCGCCTAATGAAAAACTGTTTTTT
TRBV6-5	.	TRBJ1-1	.	CASRVNQGNTEAFF	TGTGCCAGCAGGGTAAACCAGGGAAACACTGAAGCTTTCTTT
TRBV30	.	TRBJ1-6	.	CAWSPAGSYNSPLHF	TGTGCCTGGAGTCCTGCGGGCTCCTATAATTCACCCCTCCACTTT
TRBV24-1	TRBD2	TRBJ2-1	.	CATSDAAGLAGVEQFF	TGTGCCACCAGTGATGCCGCGGGGCTAGCGGGAGTTGAGCAGTTCTTC
TRBV15	TRBD2	TRBJ2-1	.	CATSRVGGRAGNEQFF	TGTGCCACCAGCAGAGTTGGCGGGAGGGCAGGCAATGAGCAGTTCTTC
TRBV11-2	.	TRBJ2-3	.	CASSLVSTDTQYF	TGTGCCAGCAGCTTAGTCTCGACAGATACGCAGTATTTT
TRBV28	TRBD1	TRBJ2-4	.	CASSPTTGGSAKNIQYF	TGTGCCAGCAGCCCTACCACAGGGGGGAGTGCCAAAAACATTCAGTACTTC
TRBV5-4	TRBD1	TRBJ2-7	.	CASSDRQGPAYEQYF	TGTGCCAGCAGCGATCGACAGGGTCCTGCCTACGAGCAGTACTTC
TRBV2	.	TRBJ1-5	.	CASRLTDLSNQPQHF	TGTGCCAGCAGACTGACAGATCTTAGCAATCAGCCCCAGCATTTT
TRBV6-4	TRBD2	TRBJ2-3	.	CASSSGLETDTQYF	TGTGCCAGCAGTTCGGGACTAGAAACAGATACGCAGTATTTT
TRBV28	TRBD2	TRBJ2-3	.	CATRRGAGPDTQYF	TGTGCCACCAGGCGGGGGGCTGGTCCAGATACGCAGTATTTT
TRBV5-4	TRBD1	TRBJ2-1	.	CASPPGQGPNEQFF	TGTGCCAGCCCACCGGGACAGGGTCCCAATGAGCAGTTCTTC
TRBV19	.	TRBJ1-5	.	CASVGQTVQPQHF	TGTGCCAGTGTTGGACAGACCGTTCAGCCCCAGCATTTT
TRBV6-5	.	TRBJ2-5	.	CATQVQPDLRAQYF	TGTGCCACCCAAGTTCAGCCAGACCTCCGGGCCCAGTACTTC
TRBV2	.	TRBJ1-2	once	CASSEARVWGTNYGYTF	TGTGCCAGCAGTGAAGCGCGGGTCTGGGGGACAAACTATGGCTACACCTTC
TRBV7-3	TRBD2	TRBJ2-3	.	CASSSGLAGVGDTQYF	TGTGCCAGCAGCTCGGGACTAGCGGGAGTGGGAGATACGCAGTATTTT
TRBV7-9	TRBD1	TRBJ2-7	few	CASSSPGQGTNEQYF	TGTGCCAGCAGCTCGCCGGGACAGGGAACGAACGAGCAGTACTTC
TRBV3-1/TRBV3-2	TRBD2	TRBJ2-5	.	CASSLVLAGGLGETQYF	TGTGCCAGCAGCCTAGTCCTAGCGGGAGGGCTTGGTGAGACCCAGTACTTC